Listed here is a single TCR beta chain. Generated by immunoSEQ multiplex PCR, the TCRdb table keeps only in-frame clones and is missing some. This table has about 200,000 clones, roughly 82% appearing once. The data originate from a study of blood T cell repertoires in COVID-19. Study summary: Donors in the United States, Italy and Spain gave samples during acute or convalescent COVID-19. The analysed material was cDNA or gDNA that came from T cells, B-cell-depleted T cells, or PBMCs.

CDR1 is PRHDT, CDR2 FYEKMQ, per germline (reference sequence). The CDR3 is made up of 18 amino acids. Trimming at V came to 5 bases and at J to 5 bases, leaving 15 bases not matched to a gene. The chain couples TRBV13 to TRBJ2-3, with 11 bases matching TRBD2. The clonotype originates from a man aged 40-49 years who had recovered from COVID-19. Sequenced material: PBMCs or T cells enriched from blood (not recorded which). CDR3 DNA sequence: TGTGCCAGCAGCCATGGACTAGCGGGTTTTGGGGGCGGAGATACGCAGTATTTT. Amino acids: CASSHGLAGFGGGDTQYF.